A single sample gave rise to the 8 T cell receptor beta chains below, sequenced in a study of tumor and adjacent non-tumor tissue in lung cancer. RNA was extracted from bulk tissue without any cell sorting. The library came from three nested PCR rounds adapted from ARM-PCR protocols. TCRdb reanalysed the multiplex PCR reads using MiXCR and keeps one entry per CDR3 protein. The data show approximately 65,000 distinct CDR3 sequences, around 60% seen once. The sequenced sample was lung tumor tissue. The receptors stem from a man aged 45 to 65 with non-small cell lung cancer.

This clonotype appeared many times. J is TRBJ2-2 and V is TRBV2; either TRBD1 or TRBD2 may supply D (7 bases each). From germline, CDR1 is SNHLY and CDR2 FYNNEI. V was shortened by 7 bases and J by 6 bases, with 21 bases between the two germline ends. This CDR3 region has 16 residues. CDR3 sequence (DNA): TGTGCCAGCACATCGGATTTGCAGGGGGGGTCCGGGGAGCTGTTTTTT. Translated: CASTSDLQGGSGELFF. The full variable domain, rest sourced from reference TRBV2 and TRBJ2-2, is EPEVTQTPSHQVTQMGQEVILRCVPISNHLYFYWYRQILGQKVEFLVSFYNNEISEKSEIFDDQFSVERPDGSNFTLKIRSTKLEDSAMYFCASTSDLQGGSGELFFGEGSRLTVL.

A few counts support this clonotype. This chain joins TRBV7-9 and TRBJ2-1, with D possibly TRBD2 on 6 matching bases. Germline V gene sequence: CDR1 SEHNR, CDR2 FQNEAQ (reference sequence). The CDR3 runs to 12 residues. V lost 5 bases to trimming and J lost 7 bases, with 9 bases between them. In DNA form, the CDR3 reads TGTGCCAGCAGCAGGGGAGGTAATGAGCAGTTCTTC. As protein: CASSRGGNEQFF.

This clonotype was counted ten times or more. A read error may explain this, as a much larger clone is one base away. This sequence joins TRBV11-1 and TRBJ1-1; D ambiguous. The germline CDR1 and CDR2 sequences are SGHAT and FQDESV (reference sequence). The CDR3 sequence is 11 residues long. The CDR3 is CVSSLPGEAFF. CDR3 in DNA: TGTGTCAGCAGCTTACCAGGAGAAGCTTTCTTT.

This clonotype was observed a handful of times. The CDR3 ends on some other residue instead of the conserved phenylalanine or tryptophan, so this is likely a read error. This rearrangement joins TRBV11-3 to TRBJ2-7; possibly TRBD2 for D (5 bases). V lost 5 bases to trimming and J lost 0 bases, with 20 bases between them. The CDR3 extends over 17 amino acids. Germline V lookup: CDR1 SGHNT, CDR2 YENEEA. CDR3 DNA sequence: TGTGCCAGCAGCCAAGCCGGCCGGGGTCGGAGCTCCTACGAGCAGTACTTA. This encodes CASSQAGRGRSSYEQYL.

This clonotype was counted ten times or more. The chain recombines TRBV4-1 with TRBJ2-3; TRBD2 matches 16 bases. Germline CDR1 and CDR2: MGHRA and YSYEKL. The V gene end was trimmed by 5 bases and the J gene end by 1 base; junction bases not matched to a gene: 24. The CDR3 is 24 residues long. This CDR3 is CASSKIGPPWPGLAGGKGTDTQYF. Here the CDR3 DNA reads TGCGCCAGCAGCAAGATTGGGCCGCCTTGGCCGGGACTAGCGGGAGGGAAGGGCACAGATACGCAGTATTTT.

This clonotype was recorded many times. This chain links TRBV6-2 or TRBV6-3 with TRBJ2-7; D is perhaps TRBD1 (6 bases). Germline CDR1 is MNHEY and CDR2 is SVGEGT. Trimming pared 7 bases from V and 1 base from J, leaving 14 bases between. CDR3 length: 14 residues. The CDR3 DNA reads TGTGCCAGCAACAAAGGGGGATTGTCCTACGAGCAGTACTTC. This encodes CASNKGGLSYEQYF.

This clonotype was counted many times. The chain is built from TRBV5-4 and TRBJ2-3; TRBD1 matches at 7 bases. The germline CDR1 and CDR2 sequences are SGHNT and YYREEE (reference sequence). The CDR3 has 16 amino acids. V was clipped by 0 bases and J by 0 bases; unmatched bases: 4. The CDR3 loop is CASSLVRGPSTDTQYF. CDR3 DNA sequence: TGTGCCAGCAGCTTGGTAAGGGGGCCTAGCACAGATACGCAGTATTTT.

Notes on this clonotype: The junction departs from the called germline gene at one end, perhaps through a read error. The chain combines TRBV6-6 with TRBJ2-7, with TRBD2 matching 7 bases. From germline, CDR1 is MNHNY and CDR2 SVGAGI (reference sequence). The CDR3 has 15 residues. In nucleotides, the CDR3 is TGTGTCAGCAGTTCCGAAAGCGGGGCTGCCTATGAGCAATACTTC. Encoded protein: CVSSSESGAAYEQYF.